This TCR beta chain was sequenced during a study of T cell responses to AZD1222 COVID-19 vaccine. The wider study: Some second doses came at about 4 weeks and others at about 12 weeks; these were pooled.

Sequencing used immunoSEQ multiplex PCR; TCRdb keeps in-frame clones, though not all of them. The sample holds around 150,000 clones, 85% to 95% seen once. Study-wide results and caveats: Dominant CD4 TCR responses targeted spike regions 160-218 and 743-854.

As for this clone: Its antigen remains unknown.

CDR3 length: 16 residues. V was clipped by 7 bases and J by 4 bases; unmatched bases: 11. Germline CDR1 LNHDA, CDR2 SQIVND (reference sequence). The sequenced sample was peripheral blood, obtained on day 0 of AZD1222 vaccination. The receptor's source is an adult in good health. The chain has TRBV19 and TRBJ1-1, with 11 bases fitting TRBD1. CDR3 region: CASTPRDRGEGTEAFF. The DNA for the CDR3 is TGTGCCAGTACCCCGAGGGACAGGGGGGAGGGCACTGAAGCTTTCTTT.